This TCR beta chain emerged from a study of cytomegalovirus exposure and HLA in healthy donors. The CDR3 length is 15 residues. Germline lookup yields CDR1 MNHEY and CDR2 SMNVEV (reference sequence). After removal of 4 bases from V and 6 bases from J, the junction contained 10 bases not matched to a gene. 13 Jbeta primers and 60 Vbeta primers were used for the PCR. Generated by immunoSEQ multiplex PCR, the TCRdb table keeps only in-frame clones and is missing some. This table holds about 170,000 clones, roughly 72% found once. The table lists this clone with a count of one. Material for sequencing was PBMCs. The sequence was collected from a man in his forties or fifties in good health and CMV-seropositive. The chain joins TRBV27 to TRBJ2-7; 9 nucleotides align to TRBD1. The CDR3 sequence: CASSYSGTGLREQYF. CDR3 coding DNA: TGTGCCAGCAGTTACTCCGGGACAGGGCTTCGCGAGCAGTACTTC.